These 4 T cell receptor beta chains were all obtained from the same sample, sequenced in a study of CD8 T cells in ankylosing spondylitis (dated by TCRdb to 2015 to 2018). Overall study results and their limits: Blood from ankylosing spondylitis patients appeared to be characterized by a TCR beta motif made up of seven or eight highly homologous amino acid variants.

These receptors' antigens are unknown. The library was obtained by 5' RACE. TCRdb lists the instrument as Illumina HiSeq 2500. Using fastp trimming at Q25 and MiXCR clonotype assembly, TCRdb reanalyzed the public sequencing data and kept in-frame beta chains. Entries that share a CDR3 protein sequence are merged under the most common genes and DNA. The sample table holds 450,000 to 550,000 distinct CDR3 sequences, of which 5.3% were seen once. The ten largest clones represent around 3.4% of the sample. The material sequenced was blood, either unsorted or a sorted T cell fraction (not recorded which). All receptors derive from a male donor with ankylosing spondylitis.

This clonotype was seen at least ten times. The chain couples TRBV29-1 to TRBJ2-7, with 9 positions matching TRBD1. Germline-derived CDR1 and CDR2 are SQVTM and ANQGSEA. The V and J ends lost 1 base and 3 bases, in that order; junction bases with no gene match: 7. The CDR3 runs to 15 residues. The DNA for the CDR3 is TGCAGCGTTGAAGGAGGGACAGGGATGCGCTACGAGCAGTACTTC. Translating it yields CSVEGGTGMRYEQYF.

This clonotype was detected ten times or more. For the CDR3, the DNA is TGTGCCAGCAGTCAGGACGGGGTGAACACTGAAGCTTTCTTT. It yields the protein CASSQDGVNTEAFF. This sequence joins TRBV12-3 or TRBV12-4 and TRBJ1-1, with D unresolved. The V gene lost 5 bases and the J gene lost 0 bases, with 10 bases spanning the gap. The CDR3 is 14 amino acids.

Many counts were recorded for this clonotype. The chain carries TRBV20-1 and TRBJ2-1, with TRBD2 matching over 13 bases. CDR1 DFQATT and CDR2 SNEGSKA come from the germline V gene (reference sequence). The CDR3 spans 15 residues. V dropped 6 bases and J dropped 4; count of bases not matched to a gene: 6. DNA of the CDR3: TGCAGTGCACGTGCGACTAGCGGGAGGTACAATGAGCAGTTCTTC. Its protein product is CSARATSGRYNEQFF.

There are many counts of this clonotype. The J gene is TRBJ2-7, the V gene TRBV18, with a tentative D call TRBD1 (6 bases). The CDR3 extends over 14 amino acids. The V and J ends lost 6 bases and 0 bases respectively, with 12 bases between them. Looked up from germline, CDR1 is KGHSH and CDR2 is LQKENI. The CDR3 DNA reads TGTGCCAGCTCTGACAGGATAATCTCCTACGAGCAGTACTTC. As protein: CASSDRIISYEQYF.